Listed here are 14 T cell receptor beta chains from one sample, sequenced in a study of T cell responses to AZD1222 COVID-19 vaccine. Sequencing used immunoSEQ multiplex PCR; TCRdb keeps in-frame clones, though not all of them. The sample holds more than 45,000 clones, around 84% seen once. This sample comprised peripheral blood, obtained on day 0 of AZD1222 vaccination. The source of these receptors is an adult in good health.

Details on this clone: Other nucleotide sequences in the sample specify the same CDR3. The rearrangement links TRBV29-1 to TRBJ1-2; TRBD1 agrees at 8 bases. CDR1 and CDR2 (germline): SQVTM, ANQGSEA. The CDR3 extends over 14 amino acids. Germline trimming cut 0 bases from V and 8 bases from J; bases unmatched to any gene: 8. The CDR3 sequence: CSVEEGQGAGGYTF. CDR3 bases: TGCAGCGTTGAAGAAGGGCAGGGGGCGGGGGGCTACACCTTC.

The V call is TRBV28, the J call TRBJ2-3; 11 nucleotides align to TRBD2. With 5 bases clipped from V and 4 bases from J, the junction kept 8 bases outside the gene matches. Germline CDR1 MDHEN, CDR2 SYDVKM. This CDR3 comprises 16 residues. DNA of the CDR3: TGTGCCAGCAGTCCGTATACTAGCGGGAGCGCAGATACGCAGTATTTT. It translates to CASSPYTSGSADTQYF.

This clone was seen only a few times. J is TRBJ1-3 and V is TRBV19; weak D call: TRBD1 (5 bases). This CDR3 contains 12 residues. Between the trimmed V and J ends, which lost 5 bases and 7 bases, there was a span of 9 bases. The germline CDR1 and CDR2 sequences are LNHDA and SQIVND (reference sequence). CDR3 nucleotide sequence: TGTGCCAGTAGTCTAACAGGCAACACCATATATTTT. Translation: CASSLTGNTIYF.

The CDR3 nucleotides read TGTGCCAGCTCACCCGGACAGGGAAGTCACACTGAAGCTTTCTTT. It translates to CASSPGQGSHTEAFF. The gene calls are TRBV18 and TRBJ1-1; 8 positions match TRBD1. V shed 3 bases and J 3 bases; nucleotides not matched to a gene: 6. Germline assignment: CDR1 KGHSH and CDR2 LQKENI. The CDR3 extends over 15 amino acids. Using reference TRBV18 and TRBJ1-1 for the parts outside the CDR3, the full variable domain is NAGVMQNPRHLVRRRGQEARLRCSPMKGHSHVYWYRQLPEEGLKFMVYLQKENIIDESGMPKERFSAEFPKEGPSILRIQQVVRGDSAAYFCASSPGQGSHTEAFFGQGTRLTVV.

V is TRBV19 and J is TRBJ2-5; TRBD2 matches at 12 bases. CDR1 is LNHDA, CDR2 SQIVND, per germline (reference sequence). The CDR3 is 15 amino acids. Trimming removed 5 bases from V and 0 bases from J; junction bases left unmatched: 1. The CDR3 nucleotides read TGTGCCAGTAGTGGGACTAGCGGGTACCAAGAGACCCAGTACTTC. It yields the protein CASSGTSGYQETQYF.

The CDR3 loop is CASSQALAGGPNEQFF. CDR3 DNA sequence: TGTGCCAGCAGCCAAGCATTAGCGGGAGGGCCCAATGAGCAGTTCTTC. The V call is TRBV3-1 (or the pseudogene TRBV3-2), the J call TRBJ2-1, with 11 bases identical to TRBD2. Germline loops: CDR1 LGHDT, CDR2 YNNKEL (reference sequence). Trimming took 1 base from V and 6 from J; bases not matched to a gene: 5. CDR3 size: 16 residues.

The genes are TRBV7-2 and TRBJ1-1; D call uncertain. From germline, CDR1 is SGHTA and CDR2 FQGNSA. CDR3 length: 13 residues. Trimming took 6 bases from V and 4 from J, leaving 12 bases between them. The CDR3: CASRAPAGTEAFF. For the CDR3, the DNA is TGTGCCAGCAGGGCACCCGCGGGCACTGAAGCTTTCTTT.

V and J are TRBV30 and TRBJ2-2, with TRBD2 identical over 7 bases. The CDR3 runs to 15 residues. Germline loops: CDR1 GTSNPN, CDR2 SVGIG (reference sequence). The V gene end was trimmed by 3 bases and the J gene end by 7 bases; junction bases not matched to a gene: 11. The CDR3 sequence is CAWRGRGREGGELFF. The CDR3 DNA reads TGTGCCTGGAGAGGACGAGGCAGGGAGGGCGGGGAGCTGTTTTTT. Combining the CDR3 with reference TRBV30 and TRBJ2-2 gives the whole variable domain SQTIHQWPATLVQPVGSPLSLECTVEGTSNPNLYWYRQAAGRGLQLLFYSVGIGQISSEVPQNLSASRPQDRQFILSSKKLLLSDSGFYLCAWRGRGREGGELFFGEGSRLTVL.

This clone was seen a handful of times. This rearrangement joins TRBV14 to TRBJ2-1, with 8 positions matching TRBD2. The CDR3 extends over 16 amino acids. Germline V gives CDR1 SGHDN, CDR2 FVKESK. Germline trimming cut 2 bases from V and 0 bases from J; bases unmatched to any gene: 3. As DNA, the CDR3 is TGTGCCAGCAGCCAAACTAGCGGATCCTCCTACAATGAGCAGTTCTTC. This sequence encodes CASSQTSGSSYNEQFF.

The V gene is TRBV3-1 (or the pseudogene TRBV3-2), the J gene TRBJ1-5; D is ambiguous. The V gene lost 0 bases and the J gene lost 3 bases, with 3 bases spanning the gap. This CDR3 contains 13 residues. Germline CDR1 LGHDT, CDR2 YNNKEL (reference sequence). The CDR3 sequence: CASSQDVNQPQHF. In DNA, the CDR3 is TGTGCCAGCAGCCAAGATGTCAATCAGCCCCAGCATTTT.

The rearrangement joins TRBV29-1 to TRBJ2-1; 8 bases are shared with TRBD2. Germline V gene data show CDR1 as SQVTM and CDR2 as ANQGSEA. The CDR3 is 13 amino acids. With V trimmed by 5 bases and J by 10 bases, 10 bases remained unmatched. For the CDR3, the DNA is TGCAGCGTTCGGATAGCGGGGCCTGGGGAGCAGTTCTTC. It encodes CSVRIAGPGEQFF.

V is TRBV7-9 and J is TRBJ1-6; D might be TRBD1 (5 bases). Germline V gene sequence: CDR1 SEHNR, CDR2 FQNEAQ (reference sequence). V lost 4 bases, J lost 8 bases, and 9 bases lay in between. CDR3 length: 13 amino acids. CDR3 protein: CASSSWGDSPLHF. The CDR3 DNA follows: TGTGCCAGCAGCTCGTGGGGGGATTCACCCCTCCACTTT. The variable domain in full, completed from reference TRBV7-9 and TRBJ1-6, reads DTGVSQNPRHKITKRGQNVTFRCDPISEHNRLYWYRQTLGQGPEFLTYFQNEAQLEKSRLLSDRFSAERPKGSFSTLEIQRTEQGDSAMYLCASSSWGDSPLHFGNGTRLTVT.

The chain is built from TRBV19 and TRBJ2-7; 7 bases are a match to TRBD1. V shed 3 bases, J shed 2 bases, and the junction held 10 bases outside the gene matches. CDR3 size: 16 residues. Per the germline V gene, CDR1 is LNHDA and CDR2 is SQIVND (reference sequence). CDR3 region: CASSILAGGTPYEQYF. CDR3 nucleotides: TGTGCCAGTAGTATTTTGGCAGGGGGTACTCCCTACGAGCAGTACTTC.

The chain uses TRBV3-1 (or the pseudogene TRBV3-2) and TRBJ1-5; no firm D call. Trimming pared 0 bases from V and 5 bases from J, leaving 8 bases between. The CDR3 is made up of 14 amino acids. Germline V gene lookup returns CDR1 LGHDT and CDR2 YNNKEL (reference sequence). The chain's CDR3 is CASSQEVDDQPQHF. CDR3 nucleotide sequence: TGTGCCAGCAGCCAAGAAGTGGACGATCAGCCCCAGCATTTT.